A single sample gave rise to the 5 T cell receptor beta chains below, sequenced in a study of blood T cell repertoires in COVID-19. Libraries were prepared by immunoSEQ multiplex PCR; TCRdb keeps only in-frame clonotypes and omits some of them. The data contain some 390,000 clones, 85% to 90% of them singletons. Material for sequencing was PBMCs or T cells enriched from blood (not recorded which). Every receptor here comes from a man aged 30 to 39 who had recovered from COVID-19.

This clone was detected once. The V and J genes are TRBV5-1 and TRBJ2-2; D perhaps matches TRBD2 (6 bases). The CDR3 runs 16 residues. V lost 3 bases, J lost 0 bases, and 12 bases lay in between. CDR1 is SGHRS, CDR2 YFSETQ, per germline. CDR3 residues: CASSSLAGSNTGELFF. The DNA for the CDR3 is TGCGCCAGCAGCTCCCTGGCGGGATCGAACACCGGGGAGCTGTTTTTT. Combining the CDR3 with reference TRBV5-1 and TRBJ2-2 gives the whole variable domain KAGVTQTPRYLIKTRGQQVTLSCSPISGHRSVSWYQQTPGQGLQFLFEYFSETQRNKGNFPGRFSGRQFSNSRSEMNVSTLELGDSALYLCASSSLAGSNTGELFFGEGSRLTVL.

This clone showed up just a few times. The V gene is TRBV28, the J gene TRBJ2-7; no firm D call. Germline V CDR1 and CDR2: MDHEN, SYDVKM. V lost 5 bases and J lost 4, with 9 bases in between. The CDR3 loop spans 12 amino acids. For the CDR3, the DNA is TGTGCCAGCAGTACCTACTCGTACGAGCAGTACTTC. It codes for CASSTYSYEQYF.

This clone was seen just once. This rearrangement joins TRBV6-2 or TRBV6-3 to TRBJ2-3; possible D gene TRBD2, 6 bases. Germline V lookup: CDR1 MNHEY, CDR2 SVGEGT. CDR3 length: 13 amino acids. Trimming shortened V by 4 bases and J by 4 bases, and 9 bases separated the two germline ends. The CDR3 here is CASSLSGSDTQYF. The CDR3 nucleotides read TGTGCCAGCAGTTTAAGCGGGTCAGATACGCAGTATTTT.

The J gene is TRBJ2-1, the V gene TRBV6-5; D is ambiguous. The V gene's germline CDR1 is MNHEY and CDR2 SVGAGI. V shed 6 bases and J shed 7 bases, with 13 bases lying between them. The CDR3 spans 13 residues. CDR3 nucleotides: TGTGCCAGCAGCAAAGGTACCAGGAATGAGCAGTTCTTC. Translating it yields CASSKGTRNEQFF.

The rearrangement joins TRBV5-4 to TRBJ2-7; 10 positions match TRBD1. The CDR3 extends over 15 amino acids. Trimming took 4 bases from V and 5 from J; bases not matched to a gene: 9. Germline CDR1 SGHNT, CDR2 YYREEE (reference sequence). The CDR3 nucleotides read TGTGCCAGCAGCACAAGACAGGGGGCCGGGGACGAGCAGTACTTC. This codes for CASSTRQGAGDEQYF.